Listed below are T cell receptor beta chains from one sample, sequenced in a study of regulatory T cells in long-lasting Graves disease. MiXCR, applied by TCRdb to the multiplex PCR reads, yields one record per CDR3 protein. Of about 240,000 distinct CDR3 sequences in the sample, around 20% were seen once. The specimen was peripheral blood mononuclear cells (PBMCs), collected at new diagnosis, from a patient treated with antithyroid drugs. The receptor source for this set is a female donor with Graves disease. The CDR3 runs from the conserved cysteine through the conserved F or W. D genes are given only for firm matches. The size of a clone is reported for some rows only, either as once, few or many, or as a class for expanded clones.

>TRBV7-3|TRBJ1-6|14|TRBD1|many
TGTGCCAGCAGCTTTGACAGGGTACATTCACCCCTCCACTTT
CASSFDRVHSPLHF
>TRBV20-1|TRBJ2-3|12|.|many
TGCAGTGCTAGACCCGGAGCGGATACGCAGTATTTT
CSARPGADTQYF
>TRBV19|TRBJ1-1|13|.|.
TGTGCCAGCCGTTCCGAGGGCAGGGTTGAAGCTTTCTTT
CASRSEGRVEAFF
>TRBV5-4|TRBJ2-1|16|.|many
TGTGCCAGCAGCCCCCAATGGAAGGTGACCTACAATGAGCAGTTCTTC
CASSPQWKVTYNEQFF
>TRBV28|TRBJ2-4|13|.|many
TGTGCCAGCAGTTTTCCAGGGGAGGACATTCAGTACTTC
CASSFPGEDIQYF
>TRBV11-1|TRBJ2-3|13|.|many
TGTGCCAGCAGCTTAGCGGGGGGAGATACGCAGTATTTT
CASSLAGGDTQYF
>TRBV5-1|TRBJ2-1|16|TRBD2|many
TGCGCCAGCAGCCCGGGGACTAGCGGGGGCTACAATGAGCAGTTCTTC
CASSPGTSGGYNEQFF
>TRBV6-1|TRBJ1-2|12|.|many
TGTGCCAGCACCACGGGAAGGTATGGCTACACCTTC
CASTTGRYGYTF
>TRBV24-1|TRBJ2-7|16|TRBD1|many
TGTGCCACCAGTGTGGGGACAGGGAGTTACGGAAACGAGCAGTACTTC
CATSVGTGSYGNEQYF
>TRBV28|TRBJ2-5|16|TRBD2|many
TGTGCCAGCAGTTCAAGGGGGCGGGGGGGCCAAGAGACCCAGTACTTC
CASSSRGRGGQETQYF
>TRBV3-2|TRBJ2-2|13|.|many
TGTGCCAGCAGCCAAGGATCTACCGGGGAGCTGTTTTTT
CASSQGSTGELFF
>TRBV6-5|TRBJ1-2|14|.|many
TGTGCCAGCAGTTACTCGACAGGAAACTATGGCTACACCTTC
CASSYSTGNYGYTF
>TRBV7-2|TRBJ2-3|15|.|many
TGTGCCAGCAGCTTTGGGCTATGGGGGGTTGATACGCAGTATTTT
CASSFGLWGVDTQYF
>TRBV6-2/TRBV6-3|TRBJ1-1|13|.|many
TGTGCCAGCAGTTACTGGGATCATACTGAAGCTTTCTTT
CASSYWDHTEAFF
>TRBV10-2|TRBJ1-5|16|.|.
TGCGCCAGCAGTGAGTTCCGGGACATTTATAATCAGCCCCAGCATTTT
CASSEFRDIYNQPQHF
>TRBV24-1|TRBJ2-3|16|.|many
TGTGCCACCAGTGATCCCACAGGGTATTCCACAGATACGCAGTATTTT
CATSDPTGYSTDTQYF
>TRBV20-1|TRBJ2-7|12|TRBD2|many
TGCAGCTATTCGGGGGGGCAATCCGAGCAGTACTTC
CSYSGGQSEQYF
>TRBV7-9|TRBJ2-7|17|.|many
TGTGCCAGCAGCTTAGAGGGGCGGGGTCCGGGATCCTACGAGCAGTACTTC
CASSLEGRGPGSYEQYF
>TRBV18|TRBJ2-1|14|TRBD2|many
TGTGCCAGCGGGGCCGGGACTAGCGGGAGTGAGCAGTTCTTC
CASGAGTSGSEQFF